This T cell receptor beta chain stems from a study of T cell repertoires and Cas9 in healthy adults. Overall study context: Multi-effector potency, cytotoxicity and lineage were assessed in SpCas9-reactive CD4 and CD8 T cells. Study conclusions and caveats: SpCas9-reactive effector T cells were reportedly restrained in vitro by SpCas9-reactive regulatory T cells.

Notes on this clone: Its antigen is not identified.

Clones were read by immunoSEQ multiplex PCR, and TCRdb kept only the in-frame ones, dropping some. The data show under 25,000 clones, under 95% seen once. Source material: CD4+ effector T cells (CD127+, CD25-, CD137-, CD154-) from PBMCs; culture status not recorded. This clonotype was sampled from a human donor in good health.

The CDR3 DNA reads as TGCGCCAGCAGGCAAGAGTGGGCCACCGGGGAGCTGTTTTTT. The encoded protein is CASRQEWATGELFF. This chain links TRBV5-1 with TRBJ2-2; D not resolved. This CDR3 contains 14 residues. CDR1 and CDR2 (germline): SGHRS, YFSETQ. V lost 5 bases and J lost 4, with 12 bases in between.